The clone carrying this TCR beta chain was seen at least ten times. The CDR3 contains 12 residues. Germline CDR1 and CDR2: SQVTM and ANQGSEA. V was clipped by 8 bases and J by 1 base, with 11 bases between them. The sample belongs to a study of human T cells and chemical hapten exposure. MiXCR, applied by TCRdb to the RACE reads, yields one record per CDR3 protein. The data show roughly 100,000 distinct CDR3 sequences, under 14% seen once. Sample time point: pre-sensitization, week 0. As to treatment: therapeutic diphenylcyclopropenone sensitization with weekly scalp DPC. The rearrangement uses TRBV29-1 and TRBJ1-1; possible D gene TRBD1, 6 bases. The clonotype originates from a woman aged 55 to 70 with alopecia areata. Some clones in this sample may be carry-over from other donors' samples. The source was whole blood, collected in connection with sensitization to the hapten diphenylcyclopropenone (DPC). The CDR3 spells CSIAGANTEAFF. Written as DNA, the CDR3 is TGCAGCATTGCAGGGGCGAACACTGAAGCTTTCTTT.